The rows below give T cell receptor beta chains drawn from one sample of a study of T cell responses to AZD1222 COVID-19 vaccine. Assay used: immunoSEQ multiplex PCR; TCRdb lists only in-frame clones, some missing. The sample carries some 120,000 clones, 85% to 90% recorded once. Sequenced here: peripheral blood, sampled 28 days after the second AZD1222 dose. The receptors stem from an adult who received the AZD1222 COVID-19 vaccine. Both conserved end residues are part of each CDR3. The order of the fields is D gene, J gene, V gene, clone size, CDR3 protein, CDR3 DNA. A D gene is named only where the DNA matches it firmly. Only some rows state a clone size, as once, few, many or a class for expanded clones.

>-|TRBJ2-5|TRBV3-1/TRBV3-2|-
CASSQDAAGGKTQYF
TGTGCCAGCAGCCAAGATGCGGCAGGGGGGAAGACCCAGTACTTC
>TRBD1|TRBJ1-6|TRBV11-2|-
CASSLAGGIYNSPLHF
TGTGCCAGCAGCTTAGCAGGGGGCATCTATAATTCACCCCTCCACTTT
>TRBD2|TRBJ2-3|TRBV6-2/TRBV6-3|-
CASSYSPGLAGGRDTQYF
TGTGCCAGCAGTTACTCCCCGGGACTAGCGGGGGGCAGGGATACGCAGTATTTT
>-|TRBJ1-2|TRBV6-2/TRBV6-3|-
CASSQTFYGYTF
TGTGCCAGCAGTCAGACCTTCTATGGCTACACCTTC
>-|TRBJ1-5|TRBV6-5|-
CASSPPGFNQPQHF
TGTGCCAGCAGCCCCCCAGGATTCAATCAGCCCCAGCATTTT
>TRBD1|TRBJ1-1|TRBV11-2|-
CASSGQTGVNTEAFF
TGTGCCAGCAGCGGCCAGACAGGGGTGAACACTGAAGCTTTCTTT
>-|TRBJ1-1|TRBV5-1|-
CASSPGPGNTEAFF
TGCGCCAGCAGCCCGGGGCCGGGGAACACTGAAGCTTTCTTT
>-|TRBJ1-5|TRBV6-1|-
CASSESSAKAQPQHF
TGTGCCAGCAGTGAGTCATCGGCAAAAGCTCAGCCCCAGCATTTT
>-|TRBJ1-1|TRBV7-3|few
CASSSSGSPDTEAFF
TGTGCCAGCAGCTCCTCGGGCTCGCCAGACACTGAAGCTTTCTTT
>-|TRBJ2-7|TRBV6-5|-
CASTAGTVTYEQYF
TGTGCCAGCACCGCCGGGACTGTCACCTACGAGCAGTACTTC
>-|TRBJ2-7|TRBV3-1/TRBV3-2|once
CASSPSGRAYEQYF
TGTGCCAGCAGCCCATCGGGCAGGGCCTACGAGCAGTACTTC
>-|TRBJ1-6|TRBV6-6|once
CASSPPGVSPLHF
TGTGCCAGCAGCCCACCGGGGGTCTCACCCCTCCACTTT
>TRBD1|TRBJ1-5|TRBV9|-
CASSTTGDNQPQHF
TGTGCCAGCAGCACCACAGGGGACAATCAGCCCCAGCATTTT
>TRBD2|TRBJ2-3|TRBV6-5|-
CASRRGGPTDTQYF
TGTGCCAGCAGGCGGGGGGGCCCCACAGATACGCAGTATTTT
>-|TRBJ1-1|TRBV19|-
CASSMVGNTEAFF
TGTGCCAGTAGTATGGTAGGAAATACTGAAGCTTTCTTT
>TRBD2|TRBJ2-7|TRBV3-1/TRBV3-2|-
CASSQVGTSPFEQYF
TGTGCCAGCAGCCAAGTAGGGACTAGCCCTTTCGAGCAGTACTTC
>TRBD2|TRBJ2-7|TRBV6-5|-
CASSSPAGGHYEQYF
TGTGCCAGCAGTTCTCCGGCGGGGGGACACTACGAGCAGTACTTC
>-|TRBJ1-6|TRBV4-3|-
CASSQDPGGSYNSPLHF
TGCGCCAGCAGCCAAGATCCGGGGGGATCCTATAATTCACCCCTCCACTTT
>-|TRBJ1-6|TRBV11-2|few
CASSLGAITSYNSPLHF
TGTGCCAGCAGCTTAGGGGCAATTACCTCCTATAATTCACCCCTCCACTTT
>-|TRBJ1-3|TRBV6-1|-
CASSEVDFSGNTIYF
TGTGCCAGCAGTGAAGTGGATTTCTCTGGAAACACCATATATTTT
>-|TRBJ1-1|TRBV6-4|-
CASSDSGEGTEAFF
TGTGCCAGCAGTGACTCGGGGGAAGGCACTGAAGCTTTCTTT
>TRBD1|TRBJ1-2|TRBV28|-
CASSFGDREYGYTF
TGTGCCAGCAGTTTCGGAGACAGGGAGTATGGCTACACCTTC
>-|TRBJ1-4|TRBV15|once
CATSSHLTLEKLFF
TGTGCCACCAGCAGCCATCTTACATTGGAAAAACTGTTTTTT
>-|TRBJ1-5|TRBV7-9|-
CASSLRSNQPQHF
TGTGCCAGCAGCTTACGCTCGAATCAGCCCCAGCATTTT
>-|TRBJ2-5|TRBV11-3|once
CASSYQETQYF
TGTGCCAGCAGCTATCAAGAGACCCAGTACTTC
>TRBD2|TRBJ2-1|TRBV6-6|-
CASSLAGGLNEQFF
TGTGCCAGCAGTCTAGCGGGGGGACTGAATGAGCAGTTCTTC
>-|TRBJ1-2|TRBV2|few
CASSPDSYYGYTF
TGTGCCAGCAGCCCCGACAGCTACTATGGCTACACCTTC
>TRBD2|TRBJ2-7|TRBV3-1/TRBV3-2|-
CASSPLAGGPGAEQYF
TGTGCCAGCAGCCCCTTAGCGGGGGGGCCGGGTGCCGAGCAGTACTTC
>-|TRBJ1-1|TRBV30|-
CAWSVIGGMNTEAFF
TGTGCCTGGAGTGTAATCGGGGGCATGAACACTGAAGCTTTCTTT
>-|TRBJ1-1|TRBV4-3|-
CASSQDGYTNTEAFF
TGCGCCAGCAGCCAAGATGGTTATACGAACACTGAAGCTTTCTTT
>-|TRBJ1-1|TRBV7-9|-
CASSLAPTVEAFF
TGTGCCAGCAGCTTAGCTCCGACCGTTGAAGCTTTCTTT
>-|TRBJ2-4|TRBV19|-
CASSSIGIRKNIQYF
TGTGCCAGTAGTAGCATCGGGATCCGTAAAAACATTCAGTACTTC
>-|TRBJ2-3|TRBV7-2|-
CASSLGAVSTDTQYF
TGTGCCAGCAGCTTAGGGGCGGTTAGCACAGATACGCAGTATTTT
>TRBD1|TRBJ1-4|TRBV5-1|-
CASTPGGTFNEKLFF
TGCGCCAGCACCCCAGGGGGTACCTTTAATGAAAAACTGTTTTTT
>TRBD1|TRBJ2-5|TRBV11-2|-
CASSLQFRQGLETQYF
TGTGCCAGCAGCCTCCAGTTCCGACAGGGGCTGGAGACCCAGTACTTC
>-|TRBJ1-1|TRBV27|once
CAAGLGPMNTEAFF
TGTGCCGCGGGATTAGGGCCCATGAACACTGAAGCTTTCTTT
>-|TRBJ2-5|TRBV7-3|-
CASSLKGPAPGETQYF
TGTGCCAGCAGCTTAAAGGGACCCGCCCCGGGGGAGACCCAGTACTTC
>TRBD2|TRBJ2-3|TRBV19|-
CASSLTSGESTVRTDTQYF
TGTGCCAGTAGTCTAACTAGCGGGGAGAGTACAGTAAGGACAGATACGCAGTATTTT
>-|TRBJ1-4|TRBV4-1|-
CASSQEGQGSEKLFF
TGCGCCAGCAGCCAAGAAGGCCAGGGAAGTGAAAAACTGTTTTTT
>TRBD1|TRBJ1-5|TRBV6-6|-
CASRGQHSNQPQHF
TGTGCCAGCAGGGGACAGCATAGCAATCAGCCCCAGCATTTT
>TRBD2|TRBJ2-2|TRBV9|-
CASSVSGGYTGELFF
TGTGCCAGCAGCGTTTCGGGGGGATACACCGGGGAGCTGTTTTTT
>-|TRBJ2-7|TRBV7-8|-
CASSSSLTAYNEQYF
TGTGCCAGCAGCTCATCCCTCACAGCGTACAATGAGCAGTACTTC
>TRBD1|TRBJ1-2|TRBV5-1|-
CASRSRDRGNYGYTF
TGCGCCAGCAGGTCTCGGGACAGGGGTAACTATGGCTACACCTTC
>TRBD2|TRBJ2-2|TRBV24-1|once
CATRPSGGKNTGELFF
TGTGCCACCCGGCCTAGCGGGGGGAAGAACACCGGGGAGCTGTTTTTT
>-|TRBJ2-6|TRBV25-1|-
CASSELDRPSGANVLTF
TGTGCCAGCAGTGAACTCGACAGGCCCTCCGGGGCCAACGTCCTGACTTTC
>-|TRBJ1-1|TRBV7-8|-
CASSLGGWGMNTEAFF
TGTGCCAGCAGCTTAGGGGGGTGGGGAATGAACACTGAAGCTTTCTTT
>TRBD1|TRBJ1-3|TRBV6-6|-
CASSPSGTGVVRNTIYF
TGTGCCAGCAGTCCCTCCGGGACAGGGGTAGTAAGAAACACCATATATTTT
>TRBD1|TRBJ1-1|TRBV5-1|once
CASSPDRGRGTEAFF
TGCGCCAGCAGCCCGGACAGGGGACGGGGGACTGAAGCTTTCTTT
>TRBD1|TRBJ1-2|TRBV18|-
CASSRTGGDGYTF
TGTGCCAGCTCTCGGACAGGGGGCGATGGCTACACCTTC
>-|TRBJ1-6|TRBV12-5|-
CASGLVMSSYNSPLHF
TGTGCTAGTGGTTTGGTCATGAGCTCCTATAATTCACCCCTCCACTTT
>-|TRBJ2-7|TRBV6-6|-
CAARGKGDGSYEQYF
TGTGCCGCTCGGGGAAAGGGGGACGGTTCCTACGAGCAGTACTTC
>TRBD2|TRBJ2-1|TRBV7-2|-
CASSHKRLAGTYDEQFF
TGTGCCAGCAGCCACAAAAGACTAGCGGGGACTTACGATGAGCAGTTCTTC
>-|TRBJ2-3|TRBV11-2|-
CASSLATTDTQYF
TGTGCCAGCAGCTTAGCTACCACAGATACGCAGTATTTT
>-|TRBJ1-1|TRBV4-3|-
CASSQDLTGGDTEAFF
TGCGCCAGCAGCCAAGACTTAACGGGGGGAGACACTGAAGCTTTCTTT
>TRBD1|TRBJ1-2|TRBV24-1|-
CATSDGQGKGYTF
TGTGCCACCAGTGACGGACAGGGGAAAGGCTACACCTTC